This TCR beta chain was profiled in a study of cytomegalovirus exposure and HLA in healthy donors. The CDR3 runs to 14 residues. With 0 bases removed from V and 5 bases from J, the gap between germline ends came to 10 bases. Germline CDR1 reads SGHTA; CDR2 reads FQGNSA. A word on this clone: Its antigen is still unknown.

Study-level results: In an earlier analysis, productive rearrangement rates for most beta V segments clustered near 87% or 30%. Within the data, a cluster of highly shared sequence variants was likely a sequencing artifact. A later analysis found common viral pathogens apparently linked to several of the most significant clusters. As a later analysis showed, a missense DCLRE1C variant was linked to trimming of TCR beta V- and J-genes.

PCR was performed using 60 Vbeta and 13 Jbeta primers. Sequenced by immunoSEQ multiplex PCR; TCRdb stores in-frame clones only, minus some. The table includes about 140,000 clones, roughly 80% detected once. V usage is TRBV7-2 and J usage is TRBJ2-5; D is unresolved. Sequencing was carried out using PBMCs. The sequence derives from a woman between 40 and 55 years old in good health and CMV-seropositive. The chain's CDR3 is CASSLATSLETQYF. In DNA form, the CDR3 reads TGTGCCAGCAGCTTAGCGACTTCCCTTGAGACCCAGTACTTC.